The clone carrying this TCR beta chain was recorded at least ten times. The germline gives CDR1 LNHNV, CDR2 YYDKDF (reference sequence). This CDR3 contains 16 residues. V shed 2 bases and J 5 bases; nucleotides not matched to a gene: 6. This sample is part of a study of neurological immune-mediated disorders. TCRdb fed the 5' RACE reads into MiXCR, producing one record per CDR3 protein. The table lists 35,000 to 40,000 distinct CDR3 sequences, 11% of them singletons. The source material was CD4+ T cells from blood. This TCR derives from a woman in her twenties or thirties with HTLV-1-associated myelopathy (HAM/TSP). The chain is built from TRBV15 and TRBJ1-5, with 10 bases lining up with TRBD1. CDR3 nucleotide sequence: TGTGCCACCAGCAGAAGTAGGGACAGGGGTCATCAGCCCCAGCATTTT. Translation gives CATSRSRDRGHQPQHF. Based on the CDR3 plus reference TRBV15 and TRBJ1-5, the full variable domain is DAMVIQNPRYQVTQFGKPVTLSCSQTLNHNVMYWYQQKSSQAPKLLFHYYDKDFNNEADTPDNFQSRRPNTSFCFLDIRSPGLGDTAMYLCATSRSRDRGHQPQHFGDGTRLSIL.